This T cell receptor (beta chain) originates from a study of somatic mutations in cytotoxic T cells in rheumatoid arthritis. This clone is large (0.1 to 1%) in the sample. This CDR3 region has 13 residues. The V gene lost 2 bases and the J gene lost 3 bases, with 8 bases spanning the gap. CDR1 MGHRA and CDR2 YSYEKL come from the germline V gene. Generated by immunoSEQ multiplex PCR, the TCRdb table keeps only in-frame clones and is missing some. The repertoire consists of about 8,600 clones, with 60% to 80% occurring once and the leading ten covering roughly 35%. This chain links TRBV4-1 with TRBJ2-7; TRBD1 might be the D (6 bases). The sequencing input was CD8+ T cells sorted from blood. The receptor was derived from a woman in her forties or fifties in good health. CDR3 region: CASSQMDSYEQYF. The CDR3 coding sequence is TGCGCCAGCAGCCAAATGGACAGCTACGAGCAGTACTTC.